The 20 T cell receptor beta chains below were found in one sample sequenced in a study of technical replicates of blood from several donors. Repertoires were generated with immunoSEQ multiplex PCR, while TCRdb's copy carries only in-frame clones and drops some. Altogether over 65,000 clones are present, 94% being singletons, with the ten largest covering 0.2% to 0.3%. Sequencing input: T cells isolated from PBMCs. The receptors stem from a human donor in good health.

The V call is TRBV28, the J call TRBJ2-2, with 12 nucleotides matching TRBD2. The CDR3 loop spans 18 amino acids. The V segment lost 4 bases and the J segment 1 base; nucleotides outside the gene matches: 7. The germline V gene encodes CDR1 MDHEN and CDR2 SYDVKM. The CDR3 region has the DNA TGTGCCAGCAGTTACGGACTAGCGGGAACTATGAACACCGGGGAGCTGTTTTTT. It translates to CASSYGLAGTMNTGELFF.

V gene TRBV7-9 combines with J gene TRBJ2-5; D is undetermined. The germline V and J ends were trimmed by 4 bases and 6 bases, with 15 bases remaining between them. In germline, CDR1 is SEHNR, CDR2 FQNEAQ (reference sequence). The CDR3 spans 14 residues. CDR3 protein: CASSSRLQNQTQYF. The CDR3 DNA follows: TGTGCCAGCAGCTCACGACTGCAAAACCAGACCCAGTACTTC.

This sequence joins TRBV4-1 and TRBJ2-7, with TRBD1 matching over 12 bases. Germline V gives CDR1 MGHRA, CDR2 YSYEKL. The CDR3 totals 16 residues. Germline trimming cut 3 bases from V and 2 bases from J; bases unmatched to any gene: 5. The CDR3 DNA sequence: TGCGCCAGCAGCCATCCGGGACAGGGGGCTACCTACGAGCAGTACTTC. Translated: CASSHPGQGATYEQYF.

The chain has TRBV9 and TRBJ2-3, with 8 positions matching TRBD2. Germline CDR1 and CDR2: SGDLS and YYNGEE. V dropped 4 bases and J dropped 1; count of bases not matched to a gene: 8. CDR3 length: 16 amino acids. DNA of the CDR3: TGTGCCAGCAGCCCGCCTTCGGGGGGGGGCACAGATACGCAGTATTTT. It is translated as CASSPPSGGGTDTQYF.

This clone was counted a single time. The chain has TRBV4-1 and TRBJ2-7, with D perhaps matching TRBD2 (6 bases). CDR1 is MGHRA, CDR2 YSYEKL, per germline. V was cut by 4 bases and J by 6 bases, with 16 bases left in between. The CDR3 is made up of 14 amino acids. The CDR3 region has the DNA TGCGCCAGCAGCCCTGGGGACTCCGATCTCGAGCAGTACTTC. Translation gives CASSPGDSDLEQYF.

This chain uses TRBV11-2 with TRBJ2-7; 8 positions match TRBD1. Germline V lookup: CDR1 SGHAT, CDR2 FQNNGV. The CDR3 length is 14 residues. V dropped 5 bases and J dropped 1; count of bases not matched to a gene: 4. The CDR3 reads CASSHTGGSYEQYF. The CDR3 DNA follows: TGTGCCAGCAGCCACACAGGGGGTTCCTACGAGCAGTACTTC.

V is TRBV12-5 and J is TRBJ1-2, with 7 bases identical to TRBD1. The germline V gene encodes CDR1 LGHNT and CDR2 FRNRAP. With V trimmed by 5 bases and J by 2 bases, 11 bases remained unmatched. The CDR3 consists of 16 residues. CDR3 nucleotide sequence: TGTGCTAGTGGTGGGGAATCGAAGGACAGGAACTATGGCTACACCTTC. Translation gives CASGGESKDRNYGYTF.

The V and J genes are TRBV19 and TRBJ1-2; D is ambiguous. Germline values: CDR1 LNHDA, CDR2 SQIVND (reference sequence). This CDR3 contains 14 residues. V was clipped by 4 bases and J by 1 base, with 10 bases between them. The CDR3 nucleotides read TGTGCCAGTAGTACCCCAACTGATAACTATGGCTACACCTTC. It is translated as CASSTPTDNYGYTF.

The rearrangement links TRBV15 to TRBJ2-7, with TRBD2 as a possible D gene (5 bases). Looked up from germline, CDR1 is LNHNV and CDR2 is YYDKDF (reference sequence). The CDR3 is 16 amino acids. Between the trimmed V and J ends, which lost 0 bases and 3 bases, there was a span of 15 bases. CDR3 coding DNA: TGTGCCACCAGCAGAGATCCGGGGTGGAAAGACTACGAGCAGTACTTC. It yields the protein CATSRDPGWKDYEQYF.

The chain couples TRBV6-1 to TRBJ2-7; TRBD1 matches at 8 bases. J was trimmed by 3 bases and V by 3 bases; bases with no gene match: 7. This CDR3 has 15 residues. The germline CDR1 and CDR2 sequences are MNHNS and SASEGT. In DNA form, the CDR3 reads TGTGCCAGCAGTGAGGGGGCAGGGGGCATCTACGAGCAGTACTTC. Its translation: CASSEGAGGIYEQYF.

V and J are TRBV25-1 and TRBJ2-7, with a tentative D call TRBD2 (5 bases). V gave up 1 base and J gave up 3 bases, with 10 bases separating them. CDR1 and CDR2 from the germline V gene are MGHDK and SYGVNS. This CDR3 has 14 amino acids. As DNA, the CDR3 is TGTGCCAGCAGTGAATCGGGGTCCGTCTACGAGCAGTACTTC. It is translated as CASSESGSVYEQYF.

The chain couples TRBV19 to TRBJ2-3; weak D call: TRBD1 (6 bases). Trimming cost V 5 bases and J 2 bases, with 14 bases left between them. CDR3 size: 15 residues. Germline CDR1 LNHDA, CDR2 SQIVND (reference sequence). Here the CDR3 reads CASSYRETVTDTQYF. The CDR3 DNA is TGTGCCAGTAGTTACAGGGAGACGGTCACAGATACGCAGTATTTT.

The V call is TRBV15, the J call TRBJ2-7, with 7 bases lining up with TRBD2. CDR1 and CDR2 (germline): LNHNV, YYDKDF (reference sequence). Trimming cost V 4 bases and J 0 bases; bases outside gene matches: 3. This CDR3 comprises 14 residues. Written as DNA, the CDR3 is TGTGCCACCAGCATCGGGGGGAGCTCCTACGAGCAGTACTTC. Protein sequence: CATSIGGSSYEQYF.

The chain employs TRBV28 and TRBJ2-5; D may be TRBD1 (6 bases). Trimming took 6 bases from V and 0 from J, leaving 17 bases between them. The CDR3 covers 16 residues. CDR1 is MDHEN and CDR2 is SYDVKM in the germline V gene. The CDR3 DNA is TGTGCCAGCAGGATAAGGGGGTACCAGTACCAAGAGACCCAGTACTTC. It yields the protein CASRIRGYQYQETQYF.

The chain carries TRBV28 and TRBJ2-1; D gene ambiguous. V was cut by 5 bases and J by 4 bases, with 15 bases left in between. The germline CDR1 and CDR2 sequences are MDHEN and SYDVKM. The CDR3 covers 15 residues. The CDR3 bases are TGTGCCAGCAGTCTGCGACAATCCAATTACAATGAGCAGTTCTTC. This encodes CASSLRQSNYNEQFF.

The CDR3 bases are TGTGCCACCCGGAGTGACGAGACCTACAATGAGCAGTTCTTC. Its translation is CATRSDETYNEQFF. This chain connects TRBV7-9 to TRBJ2-1; no clear D. Germline V gene data show CDR1 as SEHNR and CDR2 as FQNEAQ (reference sequence). This CDR3 region has 14 residues. Trimming pared 10 bases from V and 2 bases from J, leaving 15 bases between.

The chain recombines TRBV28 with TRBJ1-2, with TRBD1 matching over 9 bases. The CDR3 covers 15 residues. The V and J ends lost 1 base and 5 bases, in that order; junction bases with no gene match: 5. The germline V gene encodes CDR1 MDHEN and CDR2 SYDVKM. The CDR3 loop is CASSLSTGGAYGYTF. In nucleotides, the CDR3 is TGTGCCAGCAGTTTATCAACAGGGGGCGCTTATGGCTACACCTTC.

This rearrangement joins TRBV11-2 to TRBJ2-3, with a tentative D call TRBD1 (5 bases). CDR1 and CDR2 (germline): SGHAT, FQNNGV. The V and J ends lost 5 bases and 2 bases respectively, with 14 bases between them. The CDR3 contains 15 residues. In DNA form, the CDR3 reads TGTGCCAGCAGCCCCGAGGCAGGGCTCACAGATACGCAGTATTTT. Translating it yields CASSPEAGLTDTQYF.

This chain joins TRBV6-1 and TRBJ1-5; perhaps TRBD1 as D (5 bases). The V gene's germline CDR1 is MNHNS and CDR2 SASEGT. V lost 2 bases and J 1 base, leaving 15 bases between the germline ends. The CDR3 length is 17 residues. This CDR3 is CASSELQGLSSNQPQHF. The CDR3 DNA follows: TGTGCCAGCAGTGAATTGCAGGGACTTTCCAGCAATCAGCCCCAGCATTTT.

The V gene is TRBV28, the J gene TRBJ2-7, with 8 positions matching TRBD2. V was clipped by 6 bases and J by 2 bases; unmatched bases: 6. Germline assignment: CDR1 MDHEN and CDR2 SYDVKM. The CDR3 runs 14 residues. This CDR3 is CASRTGTSPYEQYF. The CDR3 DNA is TGTGCCAGCAGAACCGGGACTAGTCCCTACGAGCAGTACTTC.